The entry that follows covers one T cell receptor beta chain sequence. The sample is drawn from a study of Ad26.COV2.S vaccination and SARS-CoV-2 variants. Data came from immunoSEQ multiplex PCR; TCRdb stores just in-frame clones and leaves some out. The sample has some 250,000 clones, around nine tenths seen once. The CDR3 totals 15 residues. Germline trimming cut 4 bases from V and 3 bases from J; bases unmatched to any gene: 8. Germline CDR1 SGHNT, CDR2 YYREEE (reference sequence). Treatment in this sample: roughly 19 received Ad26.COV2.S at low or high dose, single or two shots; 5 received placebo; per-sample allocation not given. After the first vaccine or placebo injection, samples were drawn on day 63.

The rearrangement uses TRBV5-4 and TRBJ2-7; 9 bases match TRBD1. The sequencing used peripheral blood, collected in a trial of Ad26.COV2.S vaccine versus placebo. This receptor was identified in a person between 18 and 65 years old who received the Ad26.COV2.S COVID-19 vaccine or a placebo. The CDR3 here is CASSPDRGQIYEQYF. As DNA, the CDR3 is TGTGCCAGCAGCCCGGACAGGGGACAGATCTACGAGCAGTACTTC.